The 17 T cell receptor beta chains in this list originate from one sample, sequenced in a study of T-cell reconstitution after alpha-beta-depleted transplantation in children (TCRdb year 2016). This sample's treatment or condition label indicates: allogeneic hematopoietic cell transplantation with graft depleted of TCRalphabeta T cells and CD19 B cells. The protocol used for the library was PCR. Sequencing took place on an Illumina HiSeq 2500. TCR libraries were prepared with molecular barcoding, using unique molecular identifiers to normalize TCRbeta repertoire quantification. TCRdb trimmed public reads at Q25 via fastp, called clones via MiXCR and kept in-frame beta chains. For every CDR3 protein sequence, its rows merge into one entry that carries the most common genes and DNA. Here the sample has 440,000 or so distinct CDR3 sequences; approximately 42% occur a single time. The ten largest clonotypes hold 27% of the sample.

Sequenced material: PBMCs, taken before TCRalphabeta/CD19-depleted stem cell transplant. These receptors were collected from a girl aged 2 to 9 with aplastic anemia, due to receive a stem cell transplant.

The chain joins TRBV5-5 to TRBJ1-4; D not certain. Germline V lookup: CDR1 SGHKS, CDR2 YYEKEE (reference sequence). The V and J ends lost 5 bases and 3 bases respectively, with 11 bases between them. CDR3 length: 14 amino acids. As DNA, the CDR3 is TGTGCCAGCAGAATCGAACATCCTAATGAAAAACTGTTTTTT. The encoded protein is CASRIEHPNEKLFF.

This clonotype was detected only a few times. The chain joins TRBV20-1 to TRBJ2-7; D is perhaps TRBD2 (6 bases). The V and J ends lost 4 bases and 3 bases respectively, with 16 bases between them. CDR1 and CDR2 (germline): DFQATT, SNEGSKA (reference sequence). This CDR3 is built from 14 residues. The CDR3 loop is CSAKRAVLSYEQYF. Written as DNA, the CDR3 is TGCAGTGCTAAGCGGGCAGTGCTCAGCTACGAGCAGTACTTC.

The CDR3 nucleotides read TGTGCCAGCAGTTACGGAACAGGGGACAATCAGCCCCAGCATTTT. Its translation is CASSYGTGDNQPQHF. J is TRBJ1-5 and V is TRBV6-5; 7 positions match TRBD1. Germline CDR1 is MNHEY and CDR2 is SVGAGI. CDR3 length equals 15 residues. Trimming took 2 bases from V and 3 from J; bases not matched to a gene: 4.

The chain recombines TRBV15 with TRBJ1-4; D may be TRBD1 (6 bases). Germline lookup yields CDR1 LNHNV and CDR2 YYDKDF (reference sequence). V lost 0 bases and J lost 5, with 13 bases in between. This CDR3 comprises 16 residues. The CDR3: CATSRDLRGTNEKLFF. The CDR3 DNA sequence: TGTGCCACCAGCAGAGATCTTAGGGGGACGAATGAAAAACTGTTTTTT.

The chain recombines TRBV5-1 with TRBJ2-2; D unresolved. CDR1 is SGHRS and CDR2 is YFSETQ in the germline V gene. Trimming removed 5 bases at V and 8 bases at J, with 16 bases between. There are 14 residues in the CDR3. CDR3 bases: TGCGCCAGCAGTGAGAGATTACCTGGGGGGGAGCTGTTTTTT. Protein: CASSERLPGGELFF. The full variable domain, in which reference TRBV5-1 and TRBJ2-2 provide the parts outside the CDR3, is KAGVTQTPRYLIKTRGQQVTLSCSPISGHRSVSWYQQTPGQGLQFLFEYFSETQRNKGNFPGRFSGRQFSNSRSEMNVSTLELGDSALYLCASSERLPGGELFFGEGSRLTVL.

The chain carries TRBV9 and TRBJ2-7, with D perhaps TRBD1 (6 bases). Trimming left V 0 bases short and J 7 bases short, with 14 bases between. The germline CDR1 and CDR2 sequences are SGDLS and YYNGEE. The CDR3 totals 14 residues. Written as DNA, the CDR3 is TGTGCCAGCAGCGTAGGCTCCGGACAGCCAGAGCAGTACTTC. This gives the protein CASSVGSGQPEQYF.

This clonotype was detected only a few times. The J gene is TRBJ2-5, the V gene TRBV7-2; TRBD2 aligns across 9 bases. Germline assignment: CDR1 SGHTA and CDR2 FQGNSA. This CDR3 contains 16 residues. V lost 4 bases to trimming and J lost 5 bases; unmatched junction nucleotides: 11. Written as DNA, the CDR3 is TGTGCCAGCAGCTGGGGCGGGGGGGCTTCCTTCGAGACCCAGTACTTC. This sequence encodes CASSWGGGASFETQYF.

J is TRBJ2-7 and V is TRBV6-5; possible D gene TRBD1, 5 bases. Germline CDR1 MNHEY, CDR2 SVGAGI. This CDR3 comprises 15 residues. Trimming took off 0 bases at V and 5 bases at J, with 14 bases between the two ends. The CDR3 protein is CASSYSTQGFDEQYF. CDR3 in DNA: TGTGCCAGCAGTTACTCGACCCAGGGTTTCGACGAGCAGTACTTC.

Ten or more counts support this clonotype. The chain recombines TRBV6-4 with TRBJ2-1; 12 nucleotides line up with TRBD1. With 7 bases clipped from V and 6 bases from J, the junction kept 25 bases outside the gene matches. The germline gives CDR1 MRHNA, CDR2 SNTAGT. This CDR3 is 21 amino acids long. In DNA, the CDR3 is TGTGCCAGCACTAAAACAAGGGGACAGGGGGCGAGCGGAGGCATGCTCAATGAGCAGTTCTTC. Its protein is CASTKTRGQGASGGMLNEQFF.

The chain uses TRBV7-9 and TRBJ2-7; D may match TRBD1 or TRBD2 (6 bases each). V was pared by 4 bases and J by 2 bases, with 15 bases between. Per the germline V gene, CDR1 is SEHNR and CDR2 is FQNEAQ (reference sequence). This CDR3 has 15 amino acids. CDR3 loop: CASSSAGGGPYEQYF. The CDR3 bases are TGTGCCAGCAGCTCCGCCGGAGGGGGACCCTACGAGCAGTACTTC.

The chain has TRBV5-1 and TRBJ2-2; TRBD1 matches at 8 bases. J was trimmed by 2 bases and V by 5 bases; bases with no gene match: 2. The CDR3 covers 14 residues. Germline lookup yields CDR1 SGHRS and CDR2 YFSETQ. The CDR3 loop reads CASRQGGNTGELFF. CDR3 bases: TGCGCCAGCAGACAGGGGGGCAACACCGGGGAGCTGTTTTTT. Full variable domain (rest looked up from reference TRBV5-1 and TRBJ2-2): KAGVTQTPRYLIKTRGQQVTLSCSPISGHRSVSWYQQTPGQGLQFLFEYFSETQRNKGNFPGRFSGRQFSNSRSEMNVSTLELGDSALYLCASRQGGNTGELFFGEGSRLTVL.

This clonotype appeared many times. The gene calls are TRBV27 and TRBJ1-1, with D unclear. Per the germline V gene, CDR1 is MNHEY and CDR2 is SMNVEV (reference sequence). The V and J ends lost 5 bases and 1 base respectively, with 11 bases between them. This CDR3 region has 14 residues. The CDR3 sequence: CASSPGRTNTEAFF. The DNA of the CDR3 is TGTGCCAGCAGTCCCGGACGGACGAACACTGAAGCTTTCTTT.

The CDR3 reads CASVEAGFGQPQHF. Written as DNA, the CDR3 is TGTGCCAGCGTAGAAGCAGGGTTTGGTCAGCCCCAGCATTTT. This chain uses TRBV6-2 or TRBV6-3 with TRBJ1-5, with D possibly TRBD1 on 5 matching bases. The CDR3 contains 14 residues. The germline V and J ends were trimmed by 8 bases and 6 bases, with 17 bases remaining between them. The germline gives CDR1 MNHEY, CDR2 SVGEGT.

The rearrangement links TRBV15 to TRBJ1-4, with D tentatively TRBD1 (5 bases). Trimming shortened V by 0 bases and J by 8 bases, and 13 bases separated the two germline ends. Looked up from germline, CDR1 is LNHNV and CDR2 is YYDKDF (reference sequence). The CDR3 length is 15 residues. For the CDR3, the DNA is TGTGCCACCAGCAGAGATCCGGGCCAGGGCGAAAAACTGTTTTTT. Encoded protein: CATSRDPGQGEKLFF. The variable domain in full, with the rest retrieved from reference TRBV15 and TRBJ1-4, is DAMVIQNPRYQVTQFGKPVTLSCSQTLNHNVMYWYQQKSSQAPKLLFHYYDKDFNNEADTPDNFQSRRPNTSFCFLDIRSPGLGDTAMYLCATSRDPGQGEKLFFGSGTQLSVL.

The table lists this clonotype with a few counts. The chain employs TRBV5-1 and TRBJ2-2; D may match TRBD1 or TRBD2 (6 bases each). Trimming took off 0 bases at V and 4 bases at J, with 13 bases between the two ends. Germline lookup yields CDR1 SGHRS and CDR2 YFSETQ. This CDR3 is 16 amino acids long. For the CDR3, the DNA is TGCGCCAGCAGCTTGGGGGGGGCGACCTTCACCGGGGAGCTGTTTTTT. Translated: CASSLGGATFTGELFF.

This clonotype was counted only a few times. CDR3 nucleotides: TGTGCCAGCAGCCAGAGAGGGACATTCTCTGGAAACACCATATATTTT. Its translation: CASSQRGTFSGNTIYF. The chain employs TRBV14 and TRBJ1-3; D is perhaps TRBD1 (6 bases). The CDR3 consists of 16 residues. Per the germline V gene, CDR1 is SGHDN and CDR2 is FVKESK. The V end lost 3 bases, the J end lost 0 bases, and 12 bases lay between the germline ends.

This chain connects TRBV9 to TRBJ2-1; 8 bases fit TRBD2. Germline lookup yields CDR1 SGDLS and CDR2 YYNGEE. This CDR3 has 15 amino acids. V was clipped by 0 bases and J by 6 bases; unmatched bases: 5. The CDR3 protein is CASSVDGRAVNEQFF. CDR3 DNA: TGTGCCAGCAGCGTAGACGGGAGGGCCGTCAATGAGCAGTTCTTC.